Presented here are 10 T cell receptor beta chains from one specimen sequenced in a study of CXCR3-negative and CXCR3-positive naive CD8 T cells. 5' RACE with UMI labels generated the TRB cDNA libraries. No DNA is given; TCRdb re-called the 5' RACE reads and lists each CDR3 protein once. The sample has just under 65,000 distinct CDR3 sequences, and its top ten clones hold 4.8%. Antigens for these TCRs are unknown. Whole-study findings and limits: CXCR3-positive naive cells carried more hydrophobic TRB CDR3s than CXCR3-negative ones.

Sample: naive CXCR3+ CD8+ T cells from blood. Sample subset: CD45RO-CCR7+CD27+CD95- naive CD8+ T cells expressing CXCR3 (TNR3+). The receptors here all came from a human donor in good health. Some clones in this sample may be carry-over from other donors' samples.

The J gene is TRBJ1-4, the V gene TRBV20-1. Per the germline V gene, CDR1 is DFQATT and CDR2 is SNEGSKA (reference sequence). This CDR3 is 12 amino acids long. This CDR3 is CSARDQGSLSVF.

This chain links TRBV7-9 with TRBJ2-4; the D call from TCRdb, TRBD1, cannot be confirmed without DNA. From germline, CDR1 is SEHNR and CDR2 FQNEAQ (reference sequence). The CDR3 covers 18 residues. The CDR3 loop is CASSPFSRGASAKNIQYF.

The V gene is TRBV4-1, the J gene TRBJ2-1; TCRdb designates TRBD2, a call that cannot be tested without DNA. CDR1 is MGHRA and CDR2 is YSYEKL in the germline V gene. CDR3 length: 16 residues. The CDR3 here is CASSHLSGGPYNEQFF.

The V gene is TRBV6-6, the J gene TRBJ2-6. CDR3 length: 16 residues. Germline V CDR1 and CDR2: MNHNY, SVGAGI (reference sequence). The CDR3 protein is CASSYRRESGANVLTF.

The chain links TRBV25-1 to TRBJ2-5; no DNA is available, so the TRBD2 call from TCRdb remains unchecked. This CDR3 spans 12 amino acids. CDR1 and CDR2 from the germline V gene are MGHDK and SYGVNS. The CDR3 is CASTGRVETQYF.

The chain links TRBV6-6 to TRBJ1-1; TCRdb calls TRBD1, which cannot be checked without DNA. The CDR3 is made up of 17 amino acids. CDR1 is MNHNY, CDR2 SVGAGI, per germline (reference sequence). CDR3 sequence reads: CASSYLPHGGQNTEAFF.

The chain is built from TRBV11-2 and TRBJ1-5; TCRdb returns TRBD1, unconfirmable since there is no DNA. CDR3 length: 16 residues. The V gene's germline CDR1 is SGHAT and CDR2 FQNNGV. CDR3 protein: CASSSSPGGSNQPQHF.

The V call is TRBV12-2, the J call TRBJ2-7; the D call of TRBD1 rests on TCRdb alone, since no DNA is present to check it. TRBV12-2 is deemed a pseudogene. The CDR3 is made up of 18 amino acids. CDR3: CASRLYSSRDRRLVEQYF.

V usage is TRBV6-5 and J usage is TRBJ2-7; checking the TCRdb D call of TRBD1 is not possible without DNA. The germline V gene encodes CDR1 MNHEY and CDR2 SVGAGI. This CDR3 region has 13 residues. CDR3 loop: CASSPAISYEQYF.

The chain is built from TRBV6-6 and TRBJ2-7; as DNA is missing, the TRBD2 call by TCRdb cannot be tested. The CDR3 totals 16 residues. Germline CDR1 reads MNHNY; CDR2 reads SVGAGI (reference sequence). This chain's CDR3 is CASSYSLASAYYEQYF.